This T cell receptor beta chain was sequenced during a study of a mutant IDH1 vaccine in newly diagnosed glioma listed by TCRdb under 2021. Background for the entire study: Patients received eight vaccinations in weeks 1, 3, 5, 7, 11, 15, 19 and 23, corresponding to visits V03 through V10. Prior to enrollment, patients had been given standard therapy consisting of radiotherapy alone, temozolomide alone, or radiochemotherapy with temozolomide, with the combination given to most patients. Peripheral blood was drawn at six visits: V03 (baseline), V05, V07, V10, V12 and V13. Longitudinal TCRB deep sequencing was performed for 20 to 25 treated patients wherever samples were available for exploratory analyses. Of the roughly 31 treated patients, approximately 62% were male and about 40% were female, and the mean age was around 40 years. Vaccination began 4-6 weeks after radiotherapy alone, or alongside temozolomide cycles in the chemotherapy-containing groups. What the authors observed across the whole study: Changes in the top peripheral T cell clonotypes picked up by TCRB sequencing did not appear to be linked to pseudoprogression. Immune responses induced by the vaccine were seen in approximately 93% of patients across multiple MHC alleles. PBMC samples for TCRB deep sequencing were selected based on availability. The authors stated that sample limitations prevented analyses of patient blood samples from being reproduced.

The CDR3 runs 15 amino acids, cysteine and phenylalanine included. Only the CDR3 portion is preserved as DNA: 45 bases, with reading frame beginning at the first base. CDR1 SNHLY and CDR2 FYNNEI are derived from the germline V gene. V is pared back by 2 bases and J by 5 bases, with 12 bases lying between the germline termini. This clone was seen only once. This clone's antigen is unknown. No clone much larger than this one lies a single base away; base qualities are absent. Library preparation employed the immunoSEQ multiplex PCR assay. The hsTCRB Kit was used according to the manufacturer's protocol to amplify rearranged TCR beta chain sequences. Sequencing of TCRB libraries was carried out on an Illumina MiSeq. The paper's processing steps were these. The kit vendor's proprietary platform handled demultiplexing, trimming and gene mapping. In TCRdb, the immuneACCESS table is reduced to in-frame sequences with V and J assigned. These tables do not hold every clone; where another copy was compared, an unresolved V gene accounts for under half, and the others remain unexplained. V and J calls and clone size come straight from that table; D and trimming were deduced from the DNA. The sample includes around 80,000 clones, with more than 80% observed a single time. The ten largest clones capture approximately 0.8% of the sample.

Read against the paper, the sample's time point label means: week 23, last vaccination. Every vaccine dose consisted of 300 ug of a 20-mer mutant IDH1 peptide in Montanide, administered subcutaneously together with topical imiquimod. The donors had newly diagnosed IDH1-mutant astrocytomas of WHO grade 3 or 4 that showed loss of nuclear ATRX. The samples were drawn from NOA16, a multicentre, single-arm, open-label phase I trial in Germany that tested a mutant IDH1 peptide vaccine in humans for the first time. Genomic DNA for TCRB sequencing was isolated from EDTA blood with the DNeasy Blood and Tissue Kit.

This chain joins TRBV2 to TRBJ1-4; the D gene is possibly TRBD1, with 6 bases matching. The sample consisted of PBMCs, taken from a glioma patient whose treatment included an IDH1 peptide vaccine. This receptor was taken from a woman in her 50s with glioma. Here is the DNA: TGTGCCAGCAGTGAACGGCCAGGGGTGAATGAAAAACTGTTTTTT. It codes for CASSERPGVNEKLFF.